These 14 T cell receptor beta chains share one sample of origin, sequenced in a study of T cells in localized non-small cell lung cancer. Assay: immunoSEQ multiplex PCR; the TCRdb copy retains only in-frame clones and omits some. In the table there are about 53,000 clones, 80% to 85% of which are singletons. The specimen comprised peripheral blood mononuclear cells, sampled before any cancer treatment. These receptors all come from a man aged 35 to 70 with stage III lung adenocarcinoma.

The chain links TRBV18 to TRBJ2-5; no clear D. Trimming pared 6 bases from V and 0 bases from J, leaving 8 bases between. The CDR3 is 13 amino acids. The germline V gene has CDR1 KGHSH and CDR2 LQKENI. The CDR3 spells CASSRGYQETQYF. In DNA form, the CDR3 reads TGTGCCAGCTCGAGAGGTTACCAAGAGACCCAGTACTTC.

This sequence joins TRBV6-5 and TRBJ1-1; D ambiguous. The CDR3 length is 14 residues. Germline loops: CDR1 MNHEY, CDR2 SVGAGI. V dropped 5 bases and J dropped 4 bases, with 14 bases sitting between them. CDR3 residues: CASSHTPRSTEAFF. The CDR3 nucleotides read TGTGCCAGCAGTCACACACCACGGAGCACTGAAGCTTTCTTT.

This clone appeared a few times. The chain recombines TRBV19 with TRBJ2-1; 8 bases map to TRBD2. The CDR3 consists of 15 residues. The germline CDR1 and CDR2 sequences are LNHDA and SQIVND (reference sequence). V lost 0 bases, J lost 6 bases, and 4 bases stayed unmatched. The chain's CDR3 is CASSIESRGANEQFF. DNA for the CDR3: TGTGCCAGTAGTATAGAGTCGCGGGGGGCCAATGAGCAGTTCTTC.

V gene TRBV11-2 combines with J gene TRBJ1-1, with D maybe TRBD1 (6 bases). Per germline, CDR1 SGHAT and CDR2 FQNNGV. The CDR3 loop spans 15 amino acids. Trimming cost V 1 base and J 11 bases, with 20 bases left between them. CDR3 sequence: CASSLGLGQGWEAFF. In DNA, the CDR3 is TGTGCCAGCAGCTTAGGACTGGGTCAGGGGTGGGAGGCTTTCTTT. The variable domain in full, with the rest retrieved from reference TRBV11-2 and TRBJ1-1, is EAGVAQSPRYKIIEKRQSVAFWCNPISGHATLYWYQQILGQGPKLLIQFQNNGVVDDSQLPKDRFSAERLKGVDSTLKIQPAKLEDSAVYLCASSLGLGQGWEAFFGQGTRLTVV.

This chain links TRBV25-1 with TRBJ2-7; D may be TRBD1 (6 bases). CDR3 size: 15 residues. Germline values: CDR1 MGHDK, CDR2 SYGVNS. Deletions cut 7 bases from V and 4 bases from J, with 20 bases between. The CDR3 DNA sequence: TGTGCCAGCACCCCAGGTGCAGGGGTTCTATACGAGCAGTACTTC. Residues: CASTPGAGVLYEQYF.

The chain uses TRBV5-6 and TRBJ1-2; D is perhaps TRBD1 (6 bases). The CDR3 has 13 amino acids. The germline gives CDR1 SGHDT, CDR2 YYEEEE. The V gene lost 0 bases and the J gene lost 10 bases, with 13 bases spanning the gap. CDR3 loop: CASSLAGPGAYTF. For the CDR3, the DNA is TGTGCCAGCAGCTTGGCGGGACCGGGGGCCTACACCTTC.

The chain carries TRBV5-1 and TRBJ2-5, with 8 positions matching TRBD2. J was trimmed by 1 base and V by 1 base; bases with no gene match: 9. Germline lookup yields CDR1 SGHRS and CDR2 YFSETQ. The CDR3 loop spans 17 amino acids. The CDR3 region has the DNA TGCGCCAGCAGCTTGATCGGGGTAACTAGCGGCCAAGAGACCCAGTACTTC. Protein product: CASSLIGVTSGQETQYF.

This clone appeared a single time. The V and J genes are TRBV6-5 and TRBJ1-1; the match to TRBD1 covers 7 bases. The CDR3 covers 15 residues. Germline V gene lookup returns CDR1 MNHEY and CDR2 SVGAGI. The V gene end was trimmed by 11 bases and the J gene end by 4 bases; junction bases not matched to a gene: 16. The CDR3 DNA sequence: TGTGCCGCCAGCAGCGGGGGAGGGGGCTTCACTGAAGCTTTCTTT. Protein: CAASSGGGGFTEAFF.

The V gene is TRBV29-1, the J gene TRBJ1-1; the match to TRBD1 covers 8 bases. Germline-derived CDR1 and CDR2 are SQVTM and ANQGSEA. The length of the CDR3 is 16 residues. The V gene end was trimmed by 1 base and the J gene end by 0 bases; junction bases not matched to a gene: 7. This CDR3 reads CSVEVQTGGVNTEAFF. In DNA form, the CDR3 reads TGCAGCGTTGAAGTTCAAACAGGGGGTGTGAACACTGAAGCTTTCTTT.

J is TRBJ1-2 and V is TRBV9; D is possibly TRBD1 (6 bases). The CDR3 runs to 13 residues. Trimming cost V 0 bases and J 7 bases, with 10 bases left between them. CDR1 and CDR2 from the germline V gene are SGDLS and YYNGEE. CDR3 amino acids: CASSVESRGGYTF. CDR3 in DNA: TGTGCCAGCAGCGTAGAAAGCAGGGGTGGCTACACCTTC.

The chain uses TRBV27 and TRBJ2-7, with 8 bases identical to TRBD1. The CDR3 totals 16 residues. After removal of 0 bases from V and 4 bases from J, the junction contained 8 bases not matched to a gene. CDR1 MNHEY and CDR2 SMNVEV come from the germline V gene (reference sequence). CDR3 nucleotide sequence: TGTGCCAGCAGTTTATCTGGGGCAGGGGGCGGGTACGAGCAGTACTTC. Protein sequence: CASSLSGAGGGYEQYF.

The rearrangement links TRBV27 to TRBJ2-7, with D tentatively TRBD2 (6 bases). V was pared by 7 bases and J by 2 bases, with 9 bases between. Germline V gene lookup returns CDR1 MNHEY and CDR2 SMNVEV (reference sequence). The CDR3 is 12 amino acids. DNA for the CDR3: TGTGCCAGCAAGGCGGGGACCTACGAGCAGTACTTC. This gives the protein CASKAGTYEQYF.

In nucleotides, the CDR3 is TGTGCCAGCAGTAGATGGGGACTAGCGGAACAAGAGACCCAGTACTTC. Its protein is CASSRWGLAEQETQYF. The V and J genes are TRBV25-1 and TRBJ2-5; TRBD2 matches 11 bases. V dropped 5 bases and J dropped 2; count of bases not matched to a gene: 7. Germline CDR1 MGHDK, CDR2 SYGVNS. The length of the CDR3 is 16 residues.

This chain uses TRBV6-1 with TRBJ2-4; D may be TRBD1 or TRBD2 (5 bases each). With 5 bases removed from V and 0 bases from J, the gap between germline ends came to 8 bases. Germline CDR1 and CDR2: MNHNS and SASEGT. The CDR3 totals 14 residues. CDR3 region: CASSRDAAKNIQYF. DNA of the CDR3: TGTGCCAGCAGTAGGGACGCAGCCAAAAACATTCAGTACTTC.